What follows is one T cell receptor beta chain and its context. In this sample, this clone turned up a few times. Its antigen remains unidentified. Base qualities were left out, and no much larger clone turns up one base away. Each donor gave one peripheral blood draw, roughly 110 mL on average, collected into heparinised tubes. A BD FACSAria II and a panel including CD45RO, CCR7, CD25, CD127, CD95 and CD27 were used to sort naive, central memory, regulatory and stem cell-like memory CD4+ T cells. Purity was above 95% for every sorted population. PBMCs were isolated right away by Lymphoprep density gradient centrifugation and were stained directly, without culture. So that batch effects would be minimized, each experiment stained and sorted samples in pairs, pairing one healthy donor with one patient. These data belong to a study of beta chain features in type 1 diabetes (dated by TCRdb to 2017 to 2018). As for the study more broadly: No differences in mean age, gender distribution, total cell number or subset yield were found between patients and healthy donors. Across all samples, 107,917,701 sorted cells were examined, and cell number per subset correlated strongly with RNA yield. In the study, TCRB repertoires of sorted circulating CD4+ T cell subsets from recently diagnosed type 1 diabetes patients were compared with those of matched healthy donors. Naive and central memory subsets were obtained from all 30 or so donors, but regulatory and stem cell-like memory subsets were isolated from only 8 patients and roughly 8 healthy donors. Study-wide conclusions, independent of this receptor: Because cDNA was sequenced instead of genomic DNA, highly expressing activated cells could be over-represented, though the groups showed no difference in activation or CD3 levels. Naive, central memory and regulatory TCRB repertoires appeared to be more alike among patients than among healthy donors. PCR may preferentially amplify shorter templates, but because patient and control samples were amplified and corrected together, any resulting skew would affect both groups equally. In all four CD4+ subsets, TCRB CDR3 length was moderately but significantly shorter in type 1 diabetes patients. Because the HLA sub-analyses included only small numbers of individuals, any influence of HLA type on TCRB rearrangement was left unresolved. At VDJ recombination sites, patients with type 1 diabetes made fewer insertions and deleted more nucleotides, a pattern implying thymic rearrangement abnormalities.

CDR1 GTSNPN and CDR2 SVGIG are derived from the germline V gene (reference sequence). V is shortened by 0 bases, J by 1 base, and the region joining them spans 6 bases. Inclusive of the bounding cysteine and phenylalanine, the CDR3 is 13 residues long. The read is trimmed to its CDR3 DNA, 39 bases read in frame from base 1. The entire isolated RNA was reverse transcribed using the High Capacity cDNA Reverse Transcription Kit, and thus expressed TCRB transcripts were sequenced. Deep immunoSEQ sequencing was performed on naive, central memory and regulatory T cell samples, with an average of around 3.5 million total reads per sample. Sorted cells were lysed in RLT buffer and RNA was extracted with DNase-treated RNeasy Micro or Mini kits, depending on cell number. Each cell subset was processed separately to prevent cross-contamination, with patient and healthy donor samples processed together. The immunoSEQ multiplex PCR was used to amplify TCRB sequences from cDNA, yielding 87-bp fragments that span the CDR3 region. The amplicons were sequenced using the Illumina HiSeq platform. The original pipeline was this. Synthetic template baselines were used to correct PCR bias computationally, reads within Hamming distance 2 were collapsed together, and singletons that could not be merged were discarded. Reads were aligned against IMGT so that V, D and J genes, CDR3 length and insertions or deletions at six rearrangement sites could be assigned. Within each subset, clonotype counts were normalized to sorted cell number, after which true diversity and Gini coefficients were computed with the tcR R package. Repertoire sharing was quantified using the overlap coefficient calculated on TCRB nucleotide sequences. Out-of-frame TCRB sequences from naive cells were analyzed as a proxy for the pre-selection repertoire. TCRdb obtained this table from immuneACCESS and retained in-frame rearrangements with V and J assigned. These tables miss some clones; where compared with another copy, unresolved V genes account for less than half of the shortfall, and the remainder is unexplained. V and J calls and clone size follow that table, whereas D and trimming were derived from the DNA. Here the sample has roughly 330,000 clones; about 13% occur a single time. 0.013% to 0.015% of the sample is in the top ten clones.

The receptor's source is a woman in her late teens or twenties with type 1 diabetes. Specimen: naive CD4+ T cells from blood. The cell subset or site label for this specimen denotes: true naive CD4+ T cells. The chain couples TRBV30 to TRBJ2-5, and TRBD1 may be the D gene, going by 5 matching bases. The CDR3 reads CAWSVRGQETQYF. In nucleotides, the sequence is TGTGCCTGGAGTGTAAGGGGCCAAGAGACCCAGTACTTC.